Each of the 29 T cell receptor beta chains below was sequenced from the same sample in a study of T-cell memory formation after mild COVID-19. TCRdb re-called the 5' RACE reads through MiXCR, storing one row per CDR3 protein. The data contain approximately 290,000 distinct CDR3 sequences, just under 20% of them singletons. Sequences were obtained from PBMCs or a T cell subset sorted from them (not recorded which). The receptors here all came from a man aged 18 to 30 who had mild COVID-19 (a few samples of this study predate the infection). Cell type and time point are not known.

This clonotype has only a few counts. CDR3 bases: TGTGCCAGCACCACCCGGGGCGGGGCGACTAATGAAAAACTGTTTTTT. The encoded protein is CASTTRGGATNEKLFF. The chain couples TRBV7-2 to TRBJ1-4; weak D call: TRBD1 (5 bases). Looked up from germline, CDR1 is SGHTA and CDR2 is FQGNSA. Trimming pared 7 bases from V and 2 bases from J, leaving 17 bases between. The CDR3 is 16 amino acids.

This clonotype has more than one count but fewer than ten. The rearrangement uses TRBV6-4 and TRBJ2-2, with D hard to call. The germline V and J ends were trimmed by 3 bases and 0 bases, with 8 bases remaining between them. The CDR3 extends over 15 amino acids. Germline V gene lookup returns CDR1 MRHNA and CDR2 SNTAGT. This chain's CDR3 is CASSERSSNTGELFF. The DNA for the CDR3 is TGTGCCAGCAGTGAGCGGTCCTCGAACACCGGGGAGCTGTTTTTT.

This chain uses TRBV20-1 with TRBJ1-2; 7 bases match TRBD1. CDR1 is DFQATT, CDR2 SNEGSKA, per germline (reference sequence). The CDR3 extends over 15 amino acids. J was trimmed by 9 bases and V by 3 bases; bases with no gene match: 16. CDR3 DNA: TGCAGTGCTAGCGACAGGGCAAAACCTCCTTATCGCTACACCTTC. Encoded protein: CSASDRAKPPYRYTF.

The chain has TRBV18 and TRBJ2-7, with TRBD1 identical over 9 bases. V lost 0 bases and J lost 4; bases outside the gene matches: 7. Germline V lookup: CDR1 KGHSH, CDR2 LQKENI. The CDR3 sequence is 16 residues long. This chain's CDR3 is CASSPPRGQGNYEQYF. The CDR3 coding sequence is TGTGCCAGCTCACCACCAAGGGGACAGGGAAATTACGAGCAGTACTTC. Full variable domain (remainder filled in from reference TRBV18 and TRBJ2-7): NAGVMQNPRHLVRRRGQEARLRCSPMKGHSHVYWYRQLPEEGLKFMVYLQKENIIDESGMPKERFSAEFPKEGPSILRIQQVVRGDSAAYFCASSPPRGQGNYEQYFGPGTRLTVT.

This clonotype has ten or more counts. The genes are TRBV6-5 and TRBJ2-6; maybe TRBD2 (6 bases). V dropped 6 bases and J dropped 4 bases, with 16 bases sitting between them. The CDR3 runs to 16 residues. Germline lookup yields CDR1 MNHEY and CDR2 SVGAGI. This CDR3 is CASRPPGVRGANVLTF. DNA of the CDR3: TGTGCCAGCAGGCCCCCGGGAGTTCGCGGGGCCAACGTCCTGACTTTC.

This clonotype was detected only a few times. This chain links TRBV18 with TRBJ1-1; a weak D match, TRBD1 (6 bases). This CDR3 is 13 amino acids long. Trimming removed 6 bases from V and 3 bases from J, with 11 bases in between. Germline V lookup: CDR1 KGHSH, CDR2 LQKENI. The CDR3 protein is CASSGTPDTEAFF. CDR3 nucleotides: TGTGCCAGCTCGGGGACACCCGACACTGAAGCTTTCTTT.

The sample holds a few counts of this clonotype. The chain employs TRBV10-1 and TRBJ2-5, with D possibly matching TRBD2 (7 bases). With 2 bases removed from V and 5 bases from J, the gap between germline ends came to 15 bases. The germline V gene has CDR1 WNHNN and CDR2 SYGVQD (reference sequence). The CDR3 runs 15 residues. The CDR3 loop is CASSEPLGGGETQYF. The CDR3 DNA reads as TGCGCCAGCAGTGAGCCCCTGGGGGGGGGCGAGACCCAGTACTTC.

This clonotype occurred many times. The chain's CDR3 is CASSLETGGHLHF. The CDR3 bases are TGTGCCAGCAGTCTCGAGACAGGGGGACACCTCCACTTT. V gene TRBV27 combines with J gene TRBJ1-6; 9 bases match TRBD1. The ends lost 5 bases at V and 15 bases at J; junction bases unmatched: 8. The CDR3 covers 13 residues. Germline CDR1 MNHEY, CDR2 SMNVEV (reference sequence).

The DNA for the CDR3 is TGCAGTGCCGAAACCCCGGCCGGGGGCCCTAGCACAGATACGCAGTATTTT. Its translation: CSAETPAGGPSTDTQYF. The chain employs TRBV20-1 and TRBJ2-3; D may be TRBD1 or TRBD2 (6 bases each). The CDR3 contains 17 residues. Germline lookup yields CDR1 DFQATT and CDR2 SNEGSKA (reference sequence). Trimming took off 6 bases at V and 0 bases at J, with 22 bases between the two ends.

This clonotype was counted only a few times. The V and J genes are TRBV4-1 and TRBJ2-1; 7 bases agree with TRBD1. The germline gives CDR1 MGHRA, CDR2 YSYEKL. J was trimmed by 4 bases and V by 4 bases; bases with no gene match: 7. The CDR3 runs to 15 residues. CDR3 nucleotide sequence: TGCGCCAGCAGCCCCGAAGACAGGGTTTACAATGAGCAGTTCTTC. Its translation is CASSPEDRVYNEQFF.

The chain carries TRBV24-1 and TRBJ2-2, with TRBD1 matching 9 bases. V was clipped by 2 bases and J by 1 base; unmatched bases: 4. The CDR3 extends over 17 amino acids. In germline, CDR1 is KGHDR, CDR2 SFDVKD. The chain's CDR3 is CATSDSPGQGNTGELFF. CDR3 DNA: TGTGCCACCAGTGATTCACCGGGACAGGGGAACACCGGGGAGCTGTTTTTT.

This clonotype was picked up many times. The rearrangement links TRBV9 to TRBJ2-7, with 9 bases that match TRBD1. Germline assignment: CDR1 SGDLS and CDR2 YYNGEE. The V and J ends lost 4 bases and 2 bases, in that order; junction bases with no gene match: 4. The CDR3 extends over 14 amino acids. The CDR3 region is CASSPRQGAYEQYF. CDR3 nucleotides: TGTGCCAGCAGCCCCCGACAGGGGGCCTACGAGCAGTACTTC.

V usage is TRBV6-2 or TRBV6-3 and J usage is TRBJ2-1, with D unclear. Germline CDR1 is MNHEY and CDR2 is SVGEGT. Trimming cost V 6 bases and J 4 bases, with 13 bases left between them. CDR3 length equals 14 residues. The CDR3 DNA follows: TGTGCCAGCAGCCTCGCTACTTTTTACAATGAGCAGTTCTTC. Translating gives CASSLATFYNEQFF.

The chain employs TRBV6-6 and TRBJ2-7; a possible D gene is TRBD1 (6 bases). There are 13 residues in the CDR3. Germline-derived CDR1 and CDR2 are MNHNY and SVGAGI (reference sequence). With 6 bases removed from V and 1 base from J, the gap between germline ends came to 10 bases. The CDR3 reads CASSGQSSYEQYF. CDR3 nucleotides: TGTGCCAGCAGCGGACAGTCGTCCTACGAGCAGTACTTC.

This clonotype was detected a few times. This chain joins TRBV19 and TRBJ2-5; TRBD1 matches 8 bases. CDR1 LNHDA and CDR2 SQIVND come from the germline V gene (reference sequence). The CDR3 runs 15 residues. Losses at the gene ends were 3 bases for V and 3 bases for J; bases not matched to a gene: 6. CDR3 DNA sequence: TGTGCCAGTAGTATGGCTCCAGGGGGCGAAGAGACCCAGTACTTC. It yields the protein CASSMAPGGEETQYF.

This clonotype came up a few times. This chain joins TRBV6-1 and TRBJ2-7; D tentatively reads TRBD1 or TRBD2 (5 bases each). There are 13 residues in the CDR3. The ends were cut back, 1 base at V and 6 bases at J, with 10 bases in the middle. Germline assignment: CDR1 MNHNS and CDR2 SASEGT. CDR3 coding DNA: TGTGCCAGCAGTGAAGGGGGGTTCGGCGAGCAGTACTTC. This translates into CASSEGGFGEQYF.

The CDR3 region has the DNA TGCGCCAGCAGCTGGAATTGGGGCAGCTACAATGAGCAGTTCTTC. Its translation is CASSWNWGSYNEQFF. This chain uses TRBV5-1 with TRBJ2-1, with D possibly TRBD1 on 5 matching bases. Trimming took off 3 bases at V and 3 bases at J, with 13 bases between the two ends. The germline gives CDR1 SGHRS, CDR2 YFSETQ. CDR3 length: 15 residues.

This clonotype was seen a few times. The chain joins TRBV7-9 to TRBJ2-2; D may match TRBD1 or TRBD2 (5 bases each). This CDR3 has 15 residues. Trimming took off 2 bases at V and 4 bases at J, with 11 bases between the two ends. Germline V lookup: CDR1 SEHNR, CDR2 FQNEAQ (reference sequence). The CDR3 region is CASSLRDALTGELFF. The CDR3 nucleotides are TGTGCCAGCAGCTTACGGGACGCACTCACCGGGGAGCTGTTTTTT.

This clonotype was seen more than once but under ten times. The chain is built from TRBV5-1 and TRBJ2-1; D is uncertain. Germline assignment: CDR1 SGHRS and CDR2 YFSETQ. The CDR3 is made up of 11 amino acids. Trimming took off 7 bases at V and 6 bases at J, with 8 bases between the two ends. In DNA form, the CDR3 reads TGCGCCAGCCGCTCTAGCAATGAGCAGTTCTTC. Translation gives CASRSSNEQFF.

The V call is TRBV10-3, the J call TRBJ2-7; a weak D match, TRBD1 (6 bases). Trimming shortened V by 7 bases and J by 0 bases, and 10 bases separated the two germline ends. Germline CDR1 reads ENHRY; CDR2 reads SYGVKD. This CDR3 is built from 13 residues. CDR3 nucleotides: TGTGCCATCATGTCAGGGGACTCCTACGAGCAGTACGTC. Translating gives CAIMSGDSYEQYV.

CDR3 amino acids: CASSPGTRSTNEKLFF. DNA for the CDR3: TGTGCCAGCAGCCCCGGGACAAGGTCAACTAATGAAAAACTGTTTTTT. V is TRBV2 and J is TRBJ1-4; tentative D call: TRBD1 (6 bases). V was cut by 6 bases and J by 0 bases, with 14 bases left in between. The CDR3 contains 16 residues. CDR1 is SNHLY, CDR2 FYNNEI, per germline.

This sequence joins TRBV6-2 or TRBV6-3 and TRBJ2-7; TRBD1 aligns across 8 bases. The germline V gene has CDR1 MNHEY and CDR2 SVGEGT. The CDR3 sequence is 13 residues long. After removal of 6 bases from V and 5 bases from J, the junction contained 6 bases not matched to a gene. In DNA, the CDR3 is TGTGCCAGCAGCCGACAGGGGCAGGACGAGCAGTACGTC. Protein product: CASSRQGQDEQYV.

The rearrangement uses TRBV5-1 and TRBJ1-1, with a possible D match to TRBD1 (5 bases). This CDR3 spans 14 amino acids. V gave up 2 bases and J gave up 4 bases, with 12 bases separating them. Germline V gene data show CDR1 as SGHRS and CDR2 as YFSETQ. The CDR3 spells CASSFGGLRTEAFF. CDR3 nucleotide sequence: TGCGCCAGCAGCTTTGGGGGTCTGCGCACTGAAGCTTTCTTT.

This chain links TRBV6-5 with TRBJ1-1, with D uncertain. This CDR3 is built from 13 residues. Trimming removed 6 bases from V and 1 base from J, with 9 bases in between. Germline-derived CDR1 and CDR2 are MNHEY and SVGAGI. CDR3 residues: CASSITENTEAFF. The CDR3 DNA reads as TGTGCCAGCAGCATCACTGAGAACACTGAAGCTTTCTTT.

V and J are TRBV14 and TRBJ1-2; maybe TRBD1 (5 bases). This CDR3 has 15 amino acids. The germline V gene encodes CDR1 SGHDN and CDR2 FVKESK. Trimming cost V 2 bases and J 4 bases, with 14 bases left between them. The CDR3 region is CASSQKPGQGYGYTF. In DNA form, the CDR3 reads TGTGCCAGCAGCCAAAAGCCGGGGCAGGGCTATGGCTACACCTTC. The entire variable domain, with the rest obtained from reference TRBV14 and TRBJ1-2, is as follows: EAGVTQFPSHSVIEKGQTVTLRCDPISGHDNLYWYRRVMGKEIKFLLHFVKESKQDESGMPNNRFLAERTGGTYSTLKVQPAELEDSGVYFCASSQKPGQGYGYTFGSGTRLTVV.

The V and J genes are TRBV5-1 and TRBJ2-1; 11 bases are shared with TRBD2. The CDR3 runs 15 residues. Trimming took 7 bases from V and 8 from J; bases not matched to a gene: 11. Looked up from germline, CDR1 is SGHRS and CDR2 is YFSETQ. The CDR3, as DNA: TGCGCCAGCGACCTTAGCGGGGGGGCCCCCGATGAGCAGTTCTTC. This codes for CASDLSGGAPDEQFF.

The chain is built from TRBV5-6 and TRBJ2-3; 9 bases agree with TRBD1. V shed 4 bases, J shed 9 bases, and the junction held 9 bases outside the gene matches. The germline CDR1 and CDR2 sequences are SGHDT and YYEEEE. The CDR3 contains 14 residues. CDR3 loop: CASSLGTGTQTQYF. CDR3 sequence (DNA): TGTGCCAGCAGCCTCGGGACAGGGACCCAAACGCAGTATTTT.

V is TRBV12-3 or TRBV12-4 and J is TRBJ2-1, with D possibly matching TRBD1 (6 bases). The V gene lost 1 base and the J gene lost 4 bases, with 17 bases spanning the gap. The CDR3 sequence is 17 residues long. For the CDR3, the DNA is TGTGCCAGCAGTTTAGGTAAGGGACACCCACCGTACAATGAGCAGTTCTTC. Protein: CASSLGKGHPPYNEQFF.

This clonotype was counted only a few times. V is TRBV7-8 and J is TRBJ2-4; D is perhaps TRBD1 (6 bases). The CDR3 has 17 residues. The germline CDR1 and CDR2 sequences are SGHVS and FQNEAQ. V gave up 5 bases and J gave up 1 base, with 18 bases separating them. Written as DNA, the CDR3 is TGTGCCAGCAGCCTACGGACAGCGAAAGGGGCCAAAAACATTCAGTACTTC. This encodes CASSLRTAKGAKNIQYF.